This T cell receptor (beta chain) was sequenced in a study of glioma-infiltrating T cells after dendritic cell vaccination. The protocol was immunoSEQ multiplex PCR, while the TCRdb copy is restricted to in-frame clones and leaves out a portion. The repertoire includes around 96,000 clones, over 60% of them detected once, and 5.5% to 7% sits in the top ten. PBMC were collected before vaccination, two weeks after the third vaccination, and at progression. Germline values: CDR1 KGHSH, CDR2 LQKENI. The CDR3 consists of 18 residues. The V and J ends lost 0 bases and 6 bases, in that order; junction bases with no gene match: 11.

The source of this sequence is a human donor with glioblastoma. This specimen consisted of blood, obtained before dendritic cell vaccination. The genes are TRBV18 and TRBJ1-2, with 12 bases identical to TRBD1. CDR3 DNA: TGTGCCAGCTCACCACCAGATTTCCCCGGGACAGGGGGCAATGGCTACACCTTC. It specifies CASSPPDFPGTGGNGYTF.